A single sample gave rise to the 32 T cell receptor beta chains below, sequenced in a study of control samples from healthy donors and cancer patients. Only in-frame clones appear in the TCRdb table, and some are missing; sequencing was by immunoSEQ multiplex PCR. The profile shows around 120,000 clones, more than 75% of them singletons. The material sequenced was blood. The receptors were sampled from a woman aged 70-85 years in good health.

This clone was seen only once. This CDR3 reads CAISESVGQGGGYTF. The CDR3 bases are TGTGCCATCAGTGAGTCGGTTGGGCAGGGTGGTGGCTACACCTTC. This chain uses TRBV10-3 with TRBJ1-2; a weak D match, TRBD1 (5 bases). V shed 0 bases and J shed 7 bases, with 15 bases lying between them. Per the germline V gene, CDR1 is ENHRY and CDR2 is SYGVKD. This CDR3 spans 15 amino acids.

CDR3 coding DNA: TGTGCCACCAGCAGATCCGGAGGAACAGGTCCCCTTGAGGGCTACACCTTC. This gives the protein CATSRSGGTGPLEGYTF. The chain joins TRBV15 to TRBJ1-2; maybe TRBD1 (5 bases). This CDR3 contains 17 residues. Trimming stripped 2 bases from V and 8 bases from J, with 24 bases between. Germline V CDR1 and CDR2: LNHNV, YYDKDF (reference sequence).

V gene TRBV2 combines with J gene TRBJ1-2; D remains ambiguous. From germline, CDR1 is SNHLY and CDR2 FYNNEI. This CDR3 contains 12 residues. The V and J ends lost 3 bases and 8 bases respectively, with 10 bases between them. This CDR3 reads CASSDYPGGYTF. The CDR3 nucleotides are TGTGCCAGCAGTGACTATCCAGGAGGCTACACCTTC.

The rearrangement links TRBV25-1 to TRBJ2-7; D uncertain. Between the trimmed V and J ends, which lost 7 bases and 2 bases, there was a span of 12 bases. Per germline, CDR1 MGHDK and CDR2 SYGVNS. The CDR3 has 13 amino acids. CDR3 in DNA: TGTGCCAGCACACCCCGGGCGACCTACGAGCAGTACTTC. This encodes CASTPRATYEQYF.

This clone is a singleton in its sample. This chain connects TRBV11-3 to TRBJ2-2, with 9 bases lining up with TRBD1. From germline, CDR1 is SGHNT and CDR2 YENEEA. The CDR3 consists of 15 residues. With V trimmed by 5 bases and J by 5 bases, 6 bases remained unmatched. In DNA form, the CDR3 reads TGTGCCAGCAGCGGGGACAGGGTCGGGACCGGGGAGCTGTTTTTT. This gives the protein CASSGDRVGTGELFF.

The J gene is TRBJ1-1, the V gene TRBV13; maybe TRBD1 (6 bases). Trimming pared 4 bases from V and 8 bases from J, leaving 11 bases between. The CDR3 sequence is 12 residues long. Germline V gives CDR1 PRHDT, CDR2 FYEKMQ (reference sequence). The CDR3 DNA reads TGTGCCAGCAGCTCCAGGGGAGGGGAAGCTTTCTTT. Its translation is CASSSRGGEAFF.

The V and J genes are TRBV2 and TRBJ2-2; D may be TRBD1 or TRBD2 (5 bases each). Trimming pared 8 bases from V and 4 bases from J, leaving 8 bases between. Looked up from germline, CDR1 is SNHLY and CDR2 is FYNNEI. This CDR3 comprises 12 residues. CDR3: CASGGPTGELFF. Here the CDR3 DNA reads TGTGCCAGCGGGGGACCCACCGGGGAGCTGTTTTTT.

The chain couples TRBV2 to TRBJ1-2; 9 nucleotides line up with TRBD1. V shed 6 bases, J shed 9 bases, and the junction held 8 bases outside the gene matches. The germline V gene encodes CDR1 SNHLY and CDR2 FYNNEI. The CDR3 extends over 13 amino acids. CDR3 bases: TGTGCCAGCAGGGCCCGACAGGGGGGTAGCTACACCTTC. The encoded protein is CASRARQGGSYTF.

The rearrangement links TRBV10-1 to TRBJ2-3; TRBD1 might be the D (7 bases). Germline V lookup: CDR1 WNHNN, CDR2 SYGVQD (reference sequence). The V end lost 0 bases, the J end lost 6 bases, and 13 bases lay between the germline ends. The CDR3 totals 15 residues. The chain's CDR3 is CASSESQGGRDTQYF. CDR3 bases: TGCGCCAGCAGTGAGTCGCAGGGGGGCCGCGATACGCAGTATTTT.

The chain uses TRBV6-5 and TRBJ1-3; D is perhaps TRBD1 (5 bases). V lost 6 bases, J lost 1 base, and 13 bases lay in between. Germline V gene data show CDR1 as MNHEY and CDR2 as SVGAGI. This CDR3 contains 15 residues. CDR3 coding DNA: TGTGCCAGCAGGTCCTCGGGGGTATCTGGAAACACCATATATTTT. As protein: CASRSSGVSGNTIYF.

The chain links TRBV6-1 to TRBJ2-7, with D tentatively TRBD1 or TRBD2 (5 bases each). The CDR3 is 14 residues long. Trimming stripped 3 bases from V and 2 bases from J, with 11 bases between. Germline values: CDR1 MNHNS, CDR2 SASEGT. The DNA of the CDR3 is TGTGCCAGCAGTGATTTGTTGGGGGCCTACGAGCAGTACTTC. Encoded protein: CASSDLLGAYEQYF.

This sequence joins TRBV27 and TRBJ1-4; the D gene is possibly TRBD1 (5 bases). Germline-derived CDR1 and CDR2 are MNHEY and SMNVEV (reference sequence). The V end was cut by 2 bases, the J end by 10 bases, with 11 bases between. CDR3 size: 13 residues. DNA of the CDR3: TGTGCCAGCAGTTTAGGACAATCAAGAAAACTGTTTTTT. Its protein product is CASSLGQSRKLFF. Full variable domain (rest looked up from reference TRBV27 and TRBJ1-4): EAQVTQNPRYLITVTGKKLTVTCSQNMNHEYMSWYRQDPGLGLRQIYYSMNVEVTDKGDVPEGYKVSRKEKRNFPLILESPSPNQTSLYFCASSLGQSRKLFFGSGTQLSVL.

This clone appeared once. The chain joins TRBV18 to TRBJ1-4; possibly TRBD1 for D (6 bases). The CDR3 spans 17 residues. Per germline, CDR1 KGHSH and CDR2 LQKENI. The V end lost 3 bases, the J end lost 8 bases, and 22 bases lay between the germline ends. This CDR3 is CASSPQLKGHRKEKLFF. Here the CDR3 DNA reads TGTGCCAGCTCACCCCAACTAAAGGGACACCGGAAGGAAAAACTGTTTTTT.

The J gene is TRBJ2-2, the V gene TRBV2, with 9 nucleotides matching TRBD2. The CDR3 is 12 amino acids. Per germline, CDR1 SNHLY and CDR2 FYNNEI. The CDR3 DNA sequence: TGTGCGCGGGGGGGGTACACCGGGGAGCTGTTTTTT. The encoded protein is CARGGYTGELFF.

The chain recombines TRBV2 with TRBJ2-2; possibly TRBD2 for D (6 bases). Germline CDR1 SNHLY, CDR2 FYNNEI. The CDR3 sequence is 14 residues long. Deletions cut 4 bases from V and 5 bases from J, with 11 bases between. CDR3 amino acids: CASSAVGGTGELFF. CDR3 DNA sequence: TGTGCCAGCAGTGCAGTTGGGGGGACCGGGGAGCTGTTTTTT.

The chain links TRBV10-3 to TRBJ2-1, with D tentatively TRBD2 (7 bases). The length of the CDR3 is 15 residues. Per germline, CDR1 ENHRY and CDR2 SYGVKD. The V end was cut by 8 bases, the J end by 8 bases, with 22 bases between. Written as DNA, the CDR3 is TGTGCCATCGGGAGGGGGGACACCATATCCCATGAGCAGTTCTTC. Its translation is CAIGRGDTISHEQFF.

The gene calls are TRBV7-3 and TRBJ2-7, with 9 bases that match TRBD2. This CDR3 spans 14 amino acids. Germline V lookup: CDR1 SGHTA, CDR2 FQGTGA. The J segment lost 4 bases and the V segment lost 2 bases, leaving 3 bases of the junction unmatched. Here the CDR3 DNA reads TGTGCCAGCAGCTTACTAGCGGGGAAGTACGAGCAGTACTTC. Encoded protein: CASSLLAGKYEQYF. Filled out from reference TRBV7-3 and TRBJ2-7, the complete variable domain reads GAGVSQTPSNKVTEKGKYVELRCDPISGHTALYWYRQSLGQGPEFLIYFQGTGAADDSGLPNDRFFAVRPEGSVSTLKIQRTERGDSAVYLCASSLLAGKYEQYFGPGTRLTVT.

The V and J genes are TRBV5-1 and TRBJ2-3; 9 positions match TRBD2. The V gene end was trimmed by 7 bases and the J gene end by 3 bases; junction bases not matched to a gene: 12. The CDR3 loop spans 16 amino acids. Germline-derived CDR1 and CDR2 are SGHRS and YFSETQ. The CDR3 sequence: CASYLGSSGVTDTQYF. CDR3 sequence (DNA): TGCGCCAGCTACCTGGGGTCTAGCGGGGTAACAGATACGCAGTATTTT.

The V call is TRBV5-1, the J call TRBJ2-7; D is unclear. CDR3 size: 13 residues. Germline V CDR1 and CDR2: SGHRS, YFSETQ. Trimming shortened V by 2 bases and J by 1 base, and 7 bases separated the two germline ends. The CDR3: CASSLPFSYEQYF. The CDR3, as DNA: TGCGCCAGCAGCTTACCGTTTTCCTACGAGCAGTACTTC.

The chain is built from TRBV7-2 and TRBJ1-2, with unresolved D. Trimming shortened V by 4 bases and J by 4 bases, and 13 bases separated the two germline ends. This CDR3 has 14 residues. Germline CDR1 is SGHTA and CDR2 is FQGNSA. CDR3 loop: CASSSERGAYGYTF. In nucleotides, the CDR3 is TGTGCCAGCAGCTCGGAGCGGGGTGCCTATGGCTACACCTTC.

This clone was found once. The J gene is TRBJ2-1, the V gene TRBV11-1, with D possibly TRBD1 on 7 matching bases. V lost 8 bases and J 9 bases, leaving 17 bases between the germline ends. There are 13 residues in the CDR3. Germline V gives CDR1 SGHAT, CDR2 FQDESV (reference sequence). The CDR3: CASAARGVGEQFF. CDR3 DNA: TGTGCCAGCGCCGCCAGGGGGGTAGGTGAGCAGTTCTTC.

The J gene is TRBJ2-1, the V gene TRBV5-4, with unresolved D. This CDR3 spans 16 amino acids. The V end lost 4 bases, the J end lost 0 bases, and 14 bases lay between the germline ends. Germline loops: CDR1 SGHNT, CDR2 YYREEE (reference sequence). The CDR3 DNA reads TGTGCCAGCAGCAAGGGCAATTTGGGCTCCTACAATGAGCAGTTCTTC. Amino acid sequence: CASSKGNLGSYNEQFF.

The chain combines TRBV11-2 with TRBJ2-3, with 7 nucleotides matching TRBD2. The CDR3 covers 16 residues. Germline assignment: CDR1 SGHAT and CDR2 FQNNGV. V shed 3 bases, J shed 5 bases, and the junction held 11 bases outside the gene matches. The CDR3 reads CASSFPAGWWEDTQYF. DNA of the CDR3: TGTGCCAGCAGCTTTCCAGCGGGGTGGTGGGAAGATACGCAGTATTTT. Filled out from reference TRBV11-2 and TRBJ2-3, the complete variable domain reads EAGVAQSPRYKIIEKRQSVAFWCNPISGHATLYWYQQILGQGPKLLIQFQNNGVVDDSQLPKDRFSAERLKGVDSTLKIQPAKLEDSAVYLCASSFPAGWWEDTQYFGPGTRLTVL.

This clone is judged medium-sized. CDR3 region: CASSELTGNTGELFF. For the CDR3, the DNA is TGTGCCAGCAGTGAACTGACAGGGAACACCGGGGAGCTGTTTTTT. V is TRBV6-1 and J is TRBJ2-2, with D possibly TRBD1 on 6 matching bases. The CDR3 extends over 15 amino acids. The germline V gene encodes CDR1 MNHNS and CDR2 SASEGT. Between the trimmed V and J ends, which lost 2 bases and 1 base, there was a span of 8 bases.

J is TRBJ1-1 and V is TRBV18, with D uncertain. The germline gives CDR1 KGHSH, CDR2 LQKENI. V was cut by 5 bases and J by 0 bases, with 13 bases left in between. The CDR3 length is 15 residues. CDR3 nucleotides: TGTGCCAGCTCAGGCCCCGGGCGAATGAACACTGAAGCTTTCTTT. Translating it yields CASSGPGRMNTEAFF.

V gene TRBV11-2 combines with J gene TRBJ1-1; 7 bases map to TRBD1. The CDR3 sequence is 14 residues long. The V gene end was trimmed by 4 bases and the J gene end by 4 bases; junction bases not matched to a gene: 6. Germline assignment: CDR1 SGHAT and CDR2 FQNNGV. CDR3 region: CASSSLQGTTEAFF. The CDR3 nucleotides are TGTGCCAGCAGCTCTTTACAGGGGACCACTGAAGCTTTCTTT.

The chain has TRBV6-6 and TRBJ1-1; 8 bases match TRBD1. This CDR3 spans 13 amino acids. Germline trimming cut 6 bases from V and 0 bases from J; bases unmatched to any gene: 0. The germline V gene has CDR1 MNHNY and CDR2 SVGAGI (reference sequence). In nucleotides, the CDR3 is TGTGCCAGCAGGGGACAGGTGAACACTGAAGCTTTCTTT. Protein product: CASRGQVNTEAFF.

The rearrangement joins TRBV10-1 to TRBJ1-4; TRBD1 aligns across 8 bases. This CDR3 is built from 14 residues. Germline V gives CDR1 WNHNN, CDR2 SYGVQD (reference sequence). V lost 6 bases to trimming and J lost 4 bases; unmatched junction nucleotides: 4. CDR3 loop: CASSPDRDNEKLFF. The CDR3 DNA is TGCGCCAGCAGCCCGGACAGGGATAATGAAAAACTGTTTTTT.

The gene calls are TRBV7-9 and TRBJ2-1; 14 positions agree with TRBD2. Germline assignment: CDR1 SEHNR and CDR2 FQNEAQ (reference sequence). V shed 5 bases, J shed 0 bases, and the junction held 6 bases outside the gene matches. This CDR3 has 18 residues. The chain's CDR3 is CASSARTSGGSSYNEQFF. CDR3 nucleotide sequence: TGTGCCAGCAGCGCTCGGACTAGCGGGGGGAGCTCCTACAATGAGCAGTTCTTC.

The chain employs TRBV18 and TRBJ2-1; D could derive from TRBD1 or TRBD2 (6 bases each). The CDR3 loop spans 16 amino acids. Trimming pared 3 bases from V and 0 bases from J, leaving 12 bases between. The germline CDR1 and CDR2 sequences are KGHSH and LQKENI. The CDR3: CASSPVADSSYNEQFF. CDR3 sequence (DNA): TGTGCCAGCTCACCTGTAGCGGACAGCTCCTACAATGAGCAGTTCTTC. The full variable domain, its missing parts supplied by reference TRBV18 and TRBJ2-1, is NAGVMQNPRHLVRRRGQEARLRCSPMKGHSHVYWYRQLPEEGLKFMVYLQKENIIDESGMPKERFSAEFPKEGPSILRIQQVVRGDSAAYFCASSPVADSSYNEQFFGPGTRLTVL.

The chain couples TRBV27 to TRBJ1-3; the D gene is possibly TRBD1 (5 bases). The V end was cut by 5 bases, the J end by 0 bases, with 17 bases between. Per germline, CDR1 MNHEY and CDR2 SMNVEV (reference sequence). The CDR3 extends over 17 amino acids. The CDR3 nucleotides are TGTGCCAGCAGTCTGACCTTCAACAGGCCCTCTGGAAACACCATATATTTT. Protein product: CASSLTFNRPSGNTIYF.

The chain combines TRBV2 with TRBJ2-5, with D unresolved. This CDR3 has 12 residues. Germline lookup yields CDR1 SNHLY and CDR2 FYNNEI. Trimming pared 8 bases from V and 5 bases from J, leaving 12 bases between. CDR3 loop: CASGKEGETQYF. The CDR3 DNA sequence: TGTGCCAGCGGTAAAGAAGGGGAGACCCAGTACTTC.